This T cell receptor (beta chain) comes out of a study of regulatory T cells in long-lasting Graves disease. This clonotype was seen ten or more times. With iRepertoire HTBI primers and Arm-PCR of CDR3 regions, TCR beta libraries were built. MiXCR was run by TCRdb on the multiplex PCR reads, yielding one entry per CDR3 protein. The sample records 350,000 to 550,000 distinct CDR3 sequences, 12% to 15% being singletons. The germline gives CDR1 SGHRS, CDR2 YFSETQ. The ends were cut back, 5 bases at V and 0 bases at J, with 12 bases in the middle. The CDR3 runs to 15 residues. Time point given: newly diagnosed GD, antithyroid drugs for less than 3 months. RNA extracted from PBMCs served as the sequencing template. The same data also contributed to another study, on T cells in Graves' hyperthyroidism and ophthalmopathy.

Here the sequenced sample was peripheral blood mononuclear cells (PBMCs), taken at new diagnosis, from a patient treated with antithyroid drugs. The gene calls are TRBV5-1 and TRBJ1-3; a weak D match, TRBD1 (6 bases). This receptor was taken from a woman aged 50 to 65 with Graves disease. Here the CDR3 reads CASRDGQNSGNTIYF. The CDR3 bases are TGCGCCAGCAGAGATGGACAGAACTCTGGAAACACCATATATTTT. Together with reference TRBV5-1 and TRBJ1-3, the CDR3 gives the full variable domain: KAGVTQTPRYLIKTRGQQVTLSCSPISGHRSVSWYQQTPGQGLQFLFEYFSETQRNKGNFPGRFSGRQFSNSRSEMNVSTLELGDSALYLCASRDGQNSGNTIYFGEGSWLTVV.